This T cell receptor beta chain was captured by sequencing in a study of CD8 T cells in ankylosing spondylitis. Between the trimmed V and J ends, which lost 0 bases and 11 bases, there was a span of 17 bases. In germline, CDR1 is SGHRS, CDR2 YFSETQ. CDR3 size: 14 residues. Study conclusions and caveats: Those disease-linked clones were CD8+; they were also relatively rare in peripheral blood. Blood from ankylosing spondylitis patients appeared to carry a characteristic roughly 8-variant TCR beta motif.

There are many counts of this clonotype. Its antigen is still unknown. Library preparation for TCR beta used quantitative 5'-RACE with molecular barcodes. Each CDR3 protein gets one entry after TCRdb re-called the 5' RACE reads with MiXCR. The table lists more than 500,000 distinct CDR3 sequences, 5.3% of them singletons. The clonotype comes from a male donor with ankylosing spondylitis. The sample comprised blood, either unsorted or a sorted T cell fraction (not recorded which). The chain joins TRBV5-1 to TRBJ1-1, with no clear D. The CDR3 loop reads CASSLEGISLKAFF. CDR3 in DNA: TGCGCCAGCAGCTTGGAAGGGATTTCCCTGAAGGCTTTCTTT.